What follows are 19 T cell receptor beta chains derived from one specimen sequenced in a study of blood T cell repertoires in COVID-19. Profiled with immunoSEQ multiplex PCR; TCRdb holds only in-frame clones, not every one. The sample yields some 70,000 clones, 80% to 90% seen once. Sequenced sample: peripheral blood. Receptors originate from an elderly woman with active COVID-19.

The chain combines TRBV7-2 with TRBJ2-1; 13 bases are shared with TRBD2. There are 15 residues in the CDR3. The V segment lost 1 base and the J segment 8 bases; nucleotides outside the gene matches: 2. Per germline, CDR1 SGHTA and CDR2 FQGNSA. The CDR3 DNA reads TGTGCCAGCAGCTTAGGGACTAGCGGGAGAGATGAGCAGTTCTTC. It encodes CASSLGTSGRDEQFF.

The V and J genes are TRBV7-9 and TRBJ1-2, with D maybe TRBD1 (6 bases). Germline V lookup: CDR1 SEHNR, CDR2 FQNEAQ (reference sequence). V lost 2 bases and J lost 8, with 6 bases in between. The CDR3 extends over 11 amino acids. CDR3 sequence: CASSLQGGYTF. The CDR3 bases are TGTGCCAGCAGCTTACAGGGGGGCTACACCTTC. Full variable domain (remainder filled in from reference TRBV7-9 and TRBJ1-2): DTGVSQNPRHKITKRGQNVTFRCDPISEHNRLYWYRQTLGQGPEFLTYFQNEAQLEKSRLLSDRFSAERPKGSFSTLEIQRTEQGDSAMYLCASSLQGGYTFGSGTRLTVV.

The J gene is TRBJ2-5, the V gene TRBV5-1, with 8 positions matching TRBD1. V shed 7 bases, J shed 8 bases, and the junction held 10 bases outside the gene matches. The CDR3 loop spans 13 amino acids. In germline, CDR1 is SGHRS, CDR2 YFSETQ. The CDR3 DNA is TGCGCCAGCCGCCCCGGGACAGGAGGTACCCAGTACTTC. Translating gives CASRPGTGGTQYF.

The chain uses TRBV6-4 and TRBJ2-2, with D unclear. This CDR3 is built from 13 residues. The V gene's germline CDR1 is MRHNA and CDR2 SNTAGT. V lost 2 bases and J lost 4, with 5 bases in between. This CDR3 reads CASSDVSTGELFF. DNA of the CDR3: TGTGCCAGCAGTGACGTCAGCACCGGGGAGCTGTTTTTT.

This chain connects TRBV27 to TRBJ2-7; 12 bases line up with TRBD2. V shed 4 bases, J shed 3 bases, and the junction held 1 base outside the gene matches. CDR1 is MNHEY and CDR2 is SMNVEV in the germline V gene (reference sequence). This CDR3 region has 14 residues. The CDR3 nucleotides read TGTGCCAGCAGTTCTAGCGGGAGGGACTACGAGCAGTACTTC. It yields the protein CASSSSGRDYEQYF.

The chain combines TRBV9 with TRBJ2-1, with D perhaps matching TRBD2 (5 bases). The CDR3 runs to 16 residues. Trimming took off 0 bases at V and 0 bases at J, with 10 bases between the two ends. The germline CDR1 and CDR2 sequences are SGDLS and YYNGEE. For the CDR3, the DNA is TGTGCCAGCAGCGTAGCACTAGTAGGCTCCTACAATGAGCAGTTCTTC. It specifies CASSVALVGSYNEQFF.

CDR3 nucleotides: TGTGCCAGCAGTCCTCGGGAGGCGGGTGTGAAGGGAAACACCATATATTTT. This codes for CASSPREAGVKGNTIYF. The chain couples TRBV6-6 to TRBJ1-3; D is uncertain. Germline CDR1 is MNHNY and CDR2 is SVGAGI (reference sequence). CDR3 length: 17 residues. Trimming took 5 bases from V and 4 from J, leaving 21 bases between them.

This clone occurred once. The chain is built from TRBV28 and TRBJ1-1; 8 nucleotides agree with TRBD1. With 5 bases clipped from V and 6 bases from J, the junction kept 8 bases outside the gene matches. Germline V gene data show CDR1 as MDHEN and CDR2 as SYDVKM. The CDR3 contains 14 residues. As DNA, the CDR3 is TGTGCCAGCAGTAAACCGGGACAGGTATCTGAAGCTTTCTTT. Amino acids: CASSKPGQVSEAFF.

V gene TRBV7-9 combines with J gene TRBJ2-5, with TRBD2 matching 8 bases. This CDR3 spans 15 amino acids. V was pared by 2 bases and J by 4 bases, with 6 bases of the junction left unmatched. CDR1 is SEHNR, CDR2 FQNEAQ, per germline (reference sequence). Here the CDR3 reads CASSLTSGGGETQYF. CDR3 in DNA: TGTGCCAGCAGCTTAACGAGCGGGGGAGGAGAGACCCAGTACTTC.

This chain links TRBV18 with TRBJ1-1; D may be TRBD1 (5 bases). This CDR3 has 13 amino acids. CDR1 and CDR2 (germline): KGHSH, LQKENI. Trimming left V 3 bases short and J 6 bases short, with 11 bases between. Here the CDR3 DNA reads TGTGCCAGCTCACCGGCAGGGTCGGCTGAAGCTTTCTTT. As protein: CASSPAGSAEAFF. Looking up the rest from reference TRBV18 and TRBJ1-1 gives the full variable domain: NAGVMQNPRHLVRRRGQEARLRCSPMKGHSHVYWYRQLPEEGLKFMVYLQKENIIDESGMPKERFSAEFPKEGPSILRIQQVVRGDSAAYFCASSPAGSAEAFFGQGTRLTVV.

The CDR3 is CAISEGGSWYEQYF. For the CDR3, the DNA is TGTGCCATCAGTGAGGGCGGGAGCTGGTACGAGCAGTACTTC. The V gene is TRBV10-3, the J gene TRBJ2-7, with 7 bases lining up with TRBD2. The V gene end was trimmed by 2 bases and the J gene end by 4 bases; junction bases not matched to a gene: 5. The germline V gene encodes CDR1 ENHRY and CDR2 SYGVKD. This CDR3 is 14 amino acids long.

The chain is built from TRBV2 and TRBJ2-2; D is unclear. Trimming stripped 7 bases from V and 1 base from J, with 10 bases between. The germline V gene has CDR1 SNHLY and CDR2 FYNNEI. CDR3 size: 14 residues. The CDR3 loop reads CASKVGGNTGELFF. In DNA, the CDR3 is TGTGCCAGCAAAGTTGGCGGGAACACCGGGGAGCTGTTTTTT. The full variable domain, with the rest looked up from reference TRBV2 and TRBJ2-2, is EPEVTQTPSHQVTQMGQEVILRCVPISNHLYFYWYRQILGQKVEFLVSFYNNEISEKSEIFDDQFSVERPDGSNFTLKIRSTKLEDSAMYFCASKVGGNTGELFFGEGSRLTVL.

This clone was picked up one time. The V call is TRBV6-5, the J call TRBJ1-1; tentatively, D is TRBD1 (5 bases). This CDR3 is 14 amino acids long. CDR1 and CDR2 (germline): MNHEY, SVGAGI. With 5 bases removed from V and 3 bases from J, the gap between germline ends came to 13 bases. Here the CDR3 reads CASSTQGIDTEAFF. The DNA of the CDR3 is TGTGCCAGCAGTACGCAGGGTATAGACACTGAAGCTTTCTTT.

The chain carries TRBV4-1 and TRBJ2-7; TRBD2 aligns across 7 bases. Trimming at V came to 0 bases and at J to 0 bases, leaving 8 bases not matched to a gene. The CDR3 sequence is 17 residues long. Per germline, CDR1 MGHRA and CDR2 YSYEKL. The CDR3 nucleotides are TGCGCCAGCAGCCAAGAATCGATTAGCGGGCTCTCCTACGAGCAGTACTTC. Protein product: CASSQESISGLSYEQYF.

CDR3 residues: CASSLIGQGGQPQHF. DNA of the CDR3: TGTGCCAGCAGTTTAATTGGGCAGGGCGGTCAGCCCCAGCATTTT. The V gene is TRBV28, the J gene TRBJ1-5; weak D call: TRBD1 (5 bases). Looked up from germline, CDR1 is MDHEN and CDR2 is SYDVKM. V lost 2 bases and J lost 6, with 14 bases in between. There are 15 residues in the CDR3.

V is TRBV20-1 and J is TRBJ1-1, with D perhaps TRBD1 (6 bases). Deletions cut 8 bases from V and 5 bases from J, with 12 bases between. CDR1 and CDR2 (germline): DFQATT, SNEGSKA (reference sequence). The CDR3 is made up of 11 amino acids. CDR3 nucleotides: TGCAGTAAGACAGGTCTGACTGAAGCTTTCTTT. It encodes CSKTGLTEAFF.

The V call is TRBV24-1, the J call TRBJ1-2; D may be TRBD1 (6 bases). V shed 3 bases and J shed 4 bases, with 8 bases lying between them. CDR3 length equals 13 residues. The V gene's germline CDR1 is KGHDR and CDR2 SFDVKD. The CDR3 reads CATSDPGVYGYTF. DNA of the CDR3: TGTGCCACCAGTGATCCAGGGGTCTATGGCTACACCTTC.

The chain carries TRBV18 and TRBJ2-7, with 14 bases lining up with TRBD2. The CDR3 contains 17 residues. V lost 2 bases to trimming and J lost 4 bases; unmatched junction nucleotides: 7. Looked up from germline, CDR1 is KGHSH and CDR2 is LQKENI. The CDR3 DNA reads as TGTGCCAGCTCACCAGGGACTAGCGGGAGTACAGCATACGAGCAGTACTTC. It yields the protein CASSPGTSGSTAYEQYF. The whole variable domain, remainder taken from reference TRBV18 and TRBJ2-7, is NAGVMQNPRHLVRRRGQEARLRCSPMKGHSHVYWYRQLPEEGLKFMVYLQKENIIDESGMPKERFSAEFPKEGPSILRIQQVVRGDSAAYFCASSPGTSGSTAYEQYFGPGTRLTVT.

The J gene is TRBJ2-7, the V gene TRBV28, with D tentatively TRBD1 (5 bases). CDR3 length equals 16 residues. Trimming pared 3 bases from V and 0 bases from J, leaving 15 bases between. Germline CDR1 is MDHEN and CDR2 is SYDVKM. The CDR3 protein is CASSFNPGRSSYEQYF. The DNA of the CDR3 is TGTGCCAGCAGTTTCAATCCAGGGCGATCCTCCTACGAGCAGTACTTC.